The clone carrying this T cell receptor beta chain was counted a single time. Its antigen is as yet unknown. One base away lies a much larger clone, so this may be a sequencing read error. The data originate from a study of CD8+CD57+ T cells in acquired aplastic anemia. Whole-study context: On average, sorted CD4+ and CD8+ cells gave 3.2 ug of DNA. Points from the study as a whole: Sharing between patients and controls was observed for twenty-nine CD8+ CDR3 sequences.

CDR3 length: 13 amino acids. Germline loops: CDR1 LGHDT, CDR2 YNNKEL (reference sequence). The use of genomic DNA as template underpinned the TCR beta VDJ and CDR3 profiling. One entry per CDR3 protein results from TCRdb running MiXCR on the reads. The sample holds fewer than 250,000 distinct CDR3 sequences, less than 60% seen once. CD8+CD57+ cell expansion, shown by flow cytometry, had occurred in the patients selected for sequencing. Every patient had severe acquired aplastic anemia. Among the patients, none had received any therapy at the time of blood sampling. V is TRBV3-1 and J is TRBJ2-5; D uncertain. The sequence was obtained from a human donor with aplastic anemia. Material for sequencing was sorted CD4+, CD8+, or CD8+CD57+ T cells (not recorded which) from PBMCs. The CDR3 is CASSRNGQETQCF. The CDR3 region has the DNA TGTGCCAGCAGCCGAAACGGTCAAGAGACCCAGTGCTTC.